The sequence of this T cell receptor beta chain was determined in a study of cytomegalovirus exposure and HLA in healthy donors. Findings and caveats of the study: One later analysis, an examination of the 90 to 150 validation repertoires, found that first-cohort TCR clusters tended to co-occur in them. Investigators reported under 200 TCR beta chains as tied to cytomegalovirus. Cytomegalovirus status was reportedly diagnosed by the classifier with high sensitivity and specificity.

A word on this clone: Its antigen remains unidentified.

Assay: immunoSEQ multiplex PCR; the TCRdb copy retains only in-frame clones and omits some. The repertoire holds approximately 260,000 clones, with 65% to 90% as singletons. Among the approximately 110 subjects of the validation cohort, separate from the roughly 730-subject first cohort, were the donors. CDR3 size: 16 residues. The V gene end was trimmed by 0 bases and the J gene end by 1 base; junction bases not matched to a gene: 6. Germline lookup yields CDR1 MNHEY and CDR2 SVGAGI. The TCR originated in a woman in her late teens or twenties in good health and CMV-seronegative. The specimen was PBMCs. The chain is built from TRBV6-5 and TRBJ2-7; the match to TRBD2 covers 7 bases. CDR3 residues: CASSYSSGGISYEQYF. The CDR3 bases are TGTGCCAGCAGTTACTCTTCCGGGGGGATTTCCTACGAGCAGTACTTC.